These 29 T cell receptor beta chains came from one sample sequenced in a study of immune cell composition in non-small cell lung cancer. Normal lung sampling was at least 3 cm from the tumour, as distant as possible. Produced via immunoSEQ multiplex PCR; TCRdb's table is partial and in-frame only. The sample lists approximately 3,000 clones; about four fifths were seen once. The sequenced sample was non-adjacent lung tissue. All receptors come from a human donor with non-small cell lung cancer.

CDR3 loop: CASSSWGSGRQTYNEQFF. CDR3 in DNA: TGCGCCAGCAGCTCCTGGGGTAGCGGGAGGCAGACCTACAATGAGCAGTTCTTC. The chain combines TRBV5-1 with TRBJ2-1, with 10 bases lining up with TRBD2. The CDR3 extends over 18 amino acids. Looked up from germline, CDR1 is SGHRS and CDR2 is YFSETQ. Trimming at V came to 3 bases and at J to 2 bases, leaving 11 bases not matched to a gene.

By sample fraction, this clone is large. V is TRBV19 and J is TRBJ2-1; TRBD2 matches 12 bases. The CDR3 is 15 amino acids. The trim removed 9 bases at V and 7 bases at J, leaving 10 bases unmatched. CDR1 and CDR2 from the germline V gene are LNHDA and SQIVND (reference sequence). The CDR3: CASNELAGGDNEQFF. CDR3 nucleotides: TGTGCCAGCAACGAACTAGCGGGAGGAGATAATGAGCAGTTCTTC.

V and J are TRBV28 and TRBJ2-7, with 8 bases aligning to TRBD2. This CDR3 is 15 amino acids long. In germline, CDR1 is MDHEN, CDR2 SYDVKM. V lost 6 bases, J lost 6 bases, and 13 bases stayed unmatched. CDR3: CASSLGASGPAEQYF. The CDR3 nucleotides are TGTGCCAGCAGCCTAGGGGCTAGCGGGCCGGCCGAGCAGTACTTC.

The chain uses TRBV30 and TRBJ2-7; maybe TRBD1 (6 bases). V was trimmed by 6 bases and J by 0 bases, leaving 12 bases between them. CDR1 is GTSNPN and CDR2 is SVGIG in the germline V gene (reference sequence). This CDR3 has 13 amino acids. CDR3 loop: CACLRDNSYEQYF. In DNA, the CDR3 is TGTGCCTGTCTCCGGGACAACTCCTACGAGCAGTACTTC.

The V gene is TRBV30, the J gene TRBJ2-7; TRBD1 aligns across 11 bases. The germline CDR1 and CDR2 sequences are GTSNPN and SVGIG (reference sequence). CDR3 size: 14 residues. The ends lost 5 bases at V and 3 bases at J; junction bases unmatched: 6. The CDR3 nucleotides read TGTGCCTGGCAAATCGGGACAGGGGGCTACGAGCAGTACTTC. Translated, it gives CAWQIGTGGYEQYF.

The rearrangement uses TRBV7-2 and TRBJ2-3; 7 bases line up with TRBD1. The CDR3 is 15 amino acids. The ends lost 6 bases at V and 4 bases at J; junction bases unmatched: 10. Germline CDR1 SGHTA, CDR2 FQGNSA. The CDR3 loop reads CASSRILTGADTQYF. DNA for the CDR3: TGTGCCAGCAGTCGTATCCTCACAGGGGCAGATACGCAGTATTTT.

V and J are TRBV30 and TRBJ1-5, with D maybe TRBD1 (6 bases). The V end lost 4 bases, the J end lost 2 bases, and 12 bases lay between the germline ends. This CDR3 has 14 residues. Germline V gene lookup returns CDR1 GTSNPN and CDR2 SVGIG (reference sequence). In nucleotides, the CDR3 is TGTGCCTGGAACAGGGAGTCCGGCAATCAGCCCCAGCATTTT. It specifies CAWNRESGNQPQHF.

CDR3 sequence: CASRLHRDEQYF. The CDR3, as DNA: TGTGCCAGCAGGCTCCACAGAGACGAGCAGTACTTC. The genes are TRBV28 and TRBJ2-7; D remains ambiguous. The ends were cut back, 6 bases at V and 5 bases at J, with 11 bases in the middle. The CDR3 runs to 12 residues. Germline V CDR1 and CDR2: MDHEN, SYDVKM.

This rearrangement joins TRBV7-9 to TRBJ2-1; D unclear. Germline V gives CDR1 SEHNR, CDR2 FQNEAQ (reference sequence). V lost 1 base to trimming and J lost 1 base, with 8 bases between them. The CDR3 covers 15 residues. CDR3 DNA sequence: TGTGCCAGCAGCTTAGAGGAAGGTTCCTACAATGAGCAGTTCTTC. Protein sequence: CASSLEEGSYNEQFF. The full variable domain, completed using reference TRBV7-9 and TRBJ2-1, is DTGVSQNPRHKITKRGQNVTFRCDPISEHNRLYWYRQTLGQGPEFLTYFQNEAQLEKSRLLSDRFSAERPKGSFSTLEIQRTEQGDSAMYLCASSLEEGSYNEQFFGPGTRLTVL.

CDR3 loop: CASRQAGGGTYNEQFF. CDR3 DNA: TGTGCCAGCAGGCAGGCAGGTGGCGGGACCTACAATGAGCAGTTCTTC. The V and J genes are TRBV7-2 and TRBJ2-1; D might be TRBD2 (6 bases). The CDR3 extends over 16 amino acids. V was shortened by 6 bases and J by 2 bases, with 17 bases between the two germline ends. Germline CDR1 reads SGHTA; CDR2 reads FQGNSA.

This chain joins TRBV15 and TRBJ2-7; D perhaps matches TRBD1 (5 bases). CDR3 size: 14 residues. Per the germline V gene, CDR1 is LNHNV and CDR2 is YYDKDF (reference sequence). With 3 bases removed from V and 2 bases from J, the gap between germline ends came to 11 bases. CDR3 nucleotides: TGTGCCACCAGCAGTTGGACAAGACCCTACGAGCAGTACTTC. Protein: CATSSWTRPYEQYF.

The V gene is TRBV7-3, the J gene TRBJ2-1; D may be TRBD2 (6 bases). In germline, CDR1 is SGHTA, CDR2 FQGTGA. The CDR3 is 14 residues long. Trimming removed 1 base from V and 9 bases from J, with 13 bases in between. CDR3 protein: CASSLSLLAVEQFF. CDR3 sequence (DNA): TGTGCCAGCAGCTTAAGCCTACTAGCTGTTGAGCAGTTCTTC.

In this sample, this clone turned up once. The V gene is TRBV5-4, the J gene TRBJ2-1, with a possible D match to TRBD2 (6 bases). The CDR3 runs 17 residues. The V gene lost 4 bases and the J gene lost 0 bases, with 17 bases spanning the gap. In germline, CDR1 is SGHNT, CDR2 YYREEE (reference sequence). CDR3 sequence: CASSGRGGRSSYNEQFF. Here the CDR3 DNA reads TGTGCCAGCAGCGGACGTGGAGGGAGGAGCTCCTACAATGAGCAGTTCTTC.

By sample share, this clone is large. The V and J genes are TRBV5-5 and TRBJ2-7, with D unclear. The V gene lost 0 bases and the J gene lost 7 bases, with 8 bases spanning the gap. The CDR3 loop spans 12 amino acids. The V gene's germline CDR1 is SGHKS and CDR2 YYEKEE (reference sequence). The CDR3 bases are TGTGCCAGCAGCTTGGGTTTACGGGAGCAGTACTTC. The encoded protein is CASSLGLREQYF.

Here the CDR3 reads CASSPWGQADGYTF. CDR3 DNA: TGTGCCAGCTCACCATGGGGACAGGCTGATGGCTACACCTTC. J is TRBJ1-2 and V is TRBV18, with 8 bases identical to TRBD1. Germline V gives CDR1 KGHSH, CDR2 LQKENI. CDR3 length equals 14 residues. V trimming: 2 bases; J trimming: 6 bases; junction bases outside the gene matches: 5.

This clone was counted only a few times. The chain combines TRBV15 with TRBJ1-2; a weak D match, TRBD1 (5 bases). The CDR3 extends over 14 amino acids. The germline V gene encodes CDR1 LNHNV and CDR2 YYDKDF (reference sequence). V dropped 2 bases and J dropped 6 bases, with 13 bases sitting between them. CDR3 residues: CATSRSQDRHGYTF. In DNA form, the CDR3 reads TGTGCCACCAGCAGATCACAGGACCGCCATGGCTACACCTTC.

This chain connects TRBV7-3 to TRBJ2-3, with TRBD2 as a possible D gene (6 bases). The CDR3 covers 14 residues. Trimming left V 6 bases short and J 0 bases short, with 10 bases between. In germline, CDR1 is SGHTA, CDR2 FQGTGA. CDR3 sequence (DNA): TGTGCCAGCAGAGCGGGTTTTAGCACAGATACGCAGTATTTT. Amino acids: CASRAGFSTDTQYF.

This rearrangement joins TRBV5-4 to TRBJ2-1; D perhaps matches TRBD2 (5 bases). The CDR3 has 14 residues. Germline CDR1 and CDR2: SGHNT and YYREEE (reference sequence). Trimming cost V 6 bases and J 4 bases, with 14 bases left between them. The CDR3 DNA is TGTGCCAGCATCCCGGACTCAAATTACAATGAGCAGTTCTTC. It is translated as CASIPDSNYNEQFF.

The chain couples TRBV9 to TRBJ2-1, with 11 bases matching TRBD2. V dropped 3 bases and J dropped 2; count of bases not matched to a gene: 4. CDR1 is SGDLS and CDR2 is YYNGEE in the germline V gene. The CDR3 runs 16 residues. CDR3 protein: CASSAGLAVAYNEQFF. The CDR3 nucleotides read TGTGCCAGCAGCGCGGGACTAGCGGTTGCCTACAATGAGCAGTTCTTC.

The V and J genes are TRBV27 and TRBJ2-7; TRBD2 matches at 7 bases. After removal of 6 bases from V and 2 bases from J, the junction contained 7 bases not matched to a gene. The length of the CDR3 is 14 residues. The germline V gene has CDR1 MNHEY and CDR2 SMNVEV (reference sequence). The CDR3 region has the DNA TGTGCCAGCAGGCCGACTAGCAGTACCTACGAGCAGTACTTC. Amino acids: CASRPTSSTYEQYF.

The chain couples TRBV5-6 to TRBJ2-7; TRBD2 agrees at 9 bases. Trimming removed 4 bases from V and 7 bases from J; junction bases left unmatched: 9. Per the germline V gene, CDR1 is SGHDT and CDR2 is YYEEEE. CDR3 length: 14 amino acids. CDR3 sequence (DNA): TGTGCCAGCAGCGTCACTAGCGGGTCGGATGAGCAGTACTTC. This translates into CASSVTSGSDEQYF.

The CDR3 DNA reads as TGTGCCAGTAGAGATGTGGATAACTATGGCTACACCTTC. It yields the protein CASRDVDNYGYTF. This sequence joins TRBV19 and TRBJ1-2, with D unresolved. Deletions cut 6 bases from V and 1 base from J, with 9 bases between. The CDR3 has 13 amino acids. Germline V CDR1 and CDR2: LNHDA, SQIVND (reference sequence).

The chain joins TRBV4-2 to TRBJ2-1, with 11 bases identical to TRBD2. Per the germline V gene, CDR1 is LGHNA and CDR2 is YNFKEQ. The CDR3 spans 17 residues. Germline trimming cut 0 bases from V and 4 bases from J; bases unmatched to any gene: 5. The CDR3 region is CASSQDRTSGSYNEQFF. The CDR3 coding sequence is TGTGCCAGCAGCCAAGATAGGACTAGCGGGTCTTACAATGAGCAGTTCTTC.

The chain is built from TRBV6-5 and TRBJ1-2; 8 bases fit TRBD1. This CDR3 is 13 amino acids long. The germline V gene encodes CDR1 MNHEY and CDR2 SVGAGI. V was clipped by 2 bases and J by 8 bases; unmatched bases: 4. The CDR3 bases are TGTGCCAGCAGTTACGGACAGGGACGCGGCTACACCTTC. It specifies CASSYGQGRGYTF.

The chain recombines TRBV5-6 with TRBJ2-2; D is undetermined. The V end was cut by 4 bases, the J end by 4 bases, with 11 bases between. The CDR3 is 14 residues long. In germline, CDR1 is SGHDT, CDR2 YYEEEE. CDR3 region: CASSHPTRTGELFF. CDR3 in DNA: TGTGCCAGCAGCCACCCAACTCGCACCGGGGAGCTGTTTTTT.

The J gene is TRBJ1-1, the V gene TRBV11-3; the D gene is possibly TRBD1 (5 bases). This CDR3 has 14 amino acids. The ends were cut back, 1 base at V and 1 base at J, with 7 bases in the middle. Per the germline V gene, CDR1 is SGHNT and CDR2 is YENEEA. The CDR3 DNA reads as TGTGCCAGCAGCTTAGCCGGGGGGAACACTGAAGCTTTCTTT. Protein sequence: CASSLAGGNTEAFF.

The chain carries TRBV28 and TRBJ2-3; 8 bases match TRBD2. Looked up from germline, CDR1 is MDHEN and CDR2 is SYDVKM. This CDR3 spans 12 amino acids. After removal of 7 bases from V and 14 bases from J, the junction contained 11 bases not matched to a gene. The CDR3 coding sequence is TGTGCCAGCACCTCCCAGGGACTAGGCCGGTATTTT. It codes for CASTSQGLGRYF.

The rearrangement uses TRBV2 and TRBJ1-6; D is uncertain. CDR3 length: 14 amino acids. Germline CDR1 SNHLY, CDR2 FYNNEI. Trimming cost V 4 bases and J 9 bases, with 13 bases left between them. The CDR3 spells CASSVEPSRSPLHF. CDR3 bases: TGTGCCAGCAGTGTCGAACCCTCCCGTTCACCCCTCCACTTT. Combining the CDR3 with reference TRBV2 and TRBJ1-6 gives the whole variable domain EPEVTQTPSHQVTQMGQEVILRCVPISNHLYFYWYRQILGQKVEFLVSFYNNEISEKSEIFDDQFSVERPDGSNFTLKIRSTKLEDSAMYFCASSVEPSRSPLHFGNGTRLTVT.

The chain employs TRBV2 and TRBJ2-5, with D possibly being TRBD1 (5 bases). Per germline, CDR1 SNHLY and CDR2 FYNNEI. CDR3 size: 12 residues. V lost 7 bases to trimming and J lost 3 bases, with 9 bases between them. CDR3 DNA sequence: TGTGCCAGCATCAGGGTGGAAGAGACCCAGTACTTC. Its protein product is CASIRVEETQYF.